Below, 8 T cell receptor beta chains from the same sample are listed, as sequenced in a study of cytomegalovirus exposure and HLA in healthy donors. Libraries were prepared by immunoSEQ multiplex PCR; TCRdb keeps only in-frame clonotypes and omits some of them. The sample has some 160,000 clones, 70% to 90% seen once; the top ten hold 2.5% to 3%. The specimen was PBMCs. These receptors all stem from a man aged 18 to 29 in good health and CMV-seronegative.

The V call is TRBV9, the J call TRBJ1-5; D is unclear. The ends were cut back, 4 bases at V and 5 bases at J, with 16 bases in the middle. This CDR3 has 15 residues. Germline CDR1 is SGDLS and CDR2 is YYNGEE. The CDR3 region is CASSPDPTGDQPQHF. The CDR3 DNA sequence: TGTGCCAGCAGCCCCGACCCGACCGGAGATCAGCCCCAGCATTTT. Supplemented by reference TRBV9 and TRBJ1-5, the full variable domain reads DSGVTQTPKHLITATGQRVTLRCSPRSGDLSVYWYQQSLDQGLQFLIQYYNGEERAKGNILERFSAQQFPDLHSELNLSSLELGDSALYFCASSPDPTGDQPQHFGDGTRLSIL.

The chain has TRBV19 and TRBJ1-6; 10 bases align to TRBD1. V gave up 2 bases and J gave up 8 bases; unmatched junction bases: 3. Germline V gives CDR1 LNHDA, CDR2 SQIVND (reference sequence). This CDR3 comprises 15 residues. CDR3 sequence: CASSIWTGGDSPLHF. The CDR3 nucleotides are TGTGCCAGTAGTATATGGACAGGGGGGGATTCACCCCTCCACTTT.

The chain carries TRBV6-1 and TRBJ2-7; TRBD2 might be the D (5 bases). The CDR3 covers 17 residues. Germline V CDR1 and CDR2: MNHNS, SASEGT. The CDR3 is CASREGRADAPRFKQYV. CDR3 nucleotide sequence: TGTGCCAGCAGGGAAGGGAGAGCGGATGCCCCCCGTTTTAAGCAGTACGTC.

This chain links TRBV2 with TRBJ1-1; D possibly corresponds to TRBD1 (6 bases). Germline V gene data show CDR1 as SNHLY and CDR2 as FYNNEI. The CDR3 is 14 residues long. V was shortened by 8 bases and J by 4 bases, with 17 bases between the two germline ends. As DNA, the CDR3 is TGTGCCAGCGGGGTCAGGGGAGAGGCCACTGAAGCTTTCTTT. Its translation is CASGVRGEATEAFF.

With respect to this clone: The junction does not match germline at one end; this may be a read error. V usage is TRBV7-7 and J usage is TRBJ2-3; a weak D match, TRBD2 (6 bases). The CDR3 has 12 amino acids. Germline-derived CDR1 and CDR2 are SSHAT and FNYEAQ (reference sequence). CDR3 DNA sequence: TGTGCTAGCAGCGTTGGGAGGGATACGCAGTATTTT. It codes for CASSVGRDTQYF. Based on the CDR3 plus reference TRBV7-7 and TRBJ2-3, the full variable domain is GAGVSQSPRYKVTKRGQDVTLRCDPISSHATLYWYQQALGQGPEFLTYFNYEAQPDKSGLPSDRFSAERPEGSISTLTIQRTEQRDSAMYRCASSVGRDTQYFGPGTRLTVL.

This clone was seen just once. The rearrangement uses TRBV27 and TRBJ2-1, with 12 nucleotides matching TRBD2. CDR3 length: 14 residues. Germline V gene sequence: CDR1 MNHEY, CDR2 SMNVEV (reference sequence). V was clipped by 3 bases and J by 8 bases; unmatched bases: 2. DNA of the CDR3: TGTGCCAGCAGTTTCGGACTAGCGGGGTATGAGCAGTTCTTC. It codes for CASSFGLAGYEQFF.

V usage is TRBV7-6 and J usage is TRBJ1-1, with D possibly being TRBD1 (5 bases). The CDR3 totals 14 residues. Germline V gene data show CDR1 as SGHVS and CDR2 as FNYEAQ. V lost 5 bases and J 1 base, leaving 11 bases between the germline ends. The CDR3 DNA sequence: TGTGCCAGCAGCCCAACCGACAGGAACACTGAAGCTTTCTTT. Encoded protein: CASSPTDRNTEAFF.

The chain links TRBV5-1 to TRBJ1-1, with D perhaps TRBD1 (6 bases). CDR1 is SGHRS, CDR2 YFSETQ, per germline. The CDR3 is made up of 15 amino acids. The germline V and J ends were trimmed by 4 bases and 4 bases, with 17 bases remaining between them. CDR3 in DNA: TGCGCCAGCAGCCCCATAACAGGGTTGGGCACTGAAGCTTTCTTT. This encodes CASSPITGLGTEAFF. The full variable domain, in which reference TRBV5-1 and TRBJ1-1 provide the parts outside the CDR3, is KAGVTQTPRYLIKTRGQQVTLSCSPISGHRSVSWYQQTPGQGLQFLFEYFSETQRNKGNFPGRFSGRQFSNSRSEMNVSTLELGDSALYLCASSPITGLGTEAFFGQGTRLTVV.